Each of the 25 T cell receptor beta chains below was sequenced from the same sample in a study of identifying expanded T cells in peripheral blood. The table came from immunoSEQ multiplex PCR; TCRdb's copy has only in-frame clones and leaves some out. The sample records 45,000 to 60,000 clones, about 83% being singletons. What was sequenced was blood. The receptors stem from a person aged 18-70 years in good health.

The J gene is TRBJ1-6, the V gene TRBV7-2; 8 positions agree with TRBD1. The V gene end was trimmed by 5 bases and the J gene end by 2 bases; junction bases not matched to a gene: 11. CDR3 size: 18 residues. The germline gives CDR1 SGHTA, CDR2 FQGNSA. The DNA for the CDR3 is TGTGCCAGCAGCGGAGACCGACAGGGGAGGGCCTATAATTCACCCCTCCACTTT. Protein sequence: CASSGDRQGRAYNSPLHF.

This chain links TRBV25-1 with TRBJ2-4; D gene uncertain. Trimming removed 9 bases at V and 6 bases at J, with 12 bases between. This CDR3 has 12 residues. From germline, CDR1 is MGHDK and CDR2 SYGVNS. The CDR3 region has the DNA TGTGCCAGTTCCGGTAGTGGAAACATTCAGTACTTC. Protein product: CASSGSGNIQYF.

CDR3 coding DNA: TGTGCCAGCAGCCCGGACAGGGGTAATGAAAAACTGTTTTTT. This gives the protein CASSPDRGNEKLFF. The chain employs TRBV7-2 and TRBJ1-4; 9 bases are shared with TRBD1. The trim removed 5 bases at V and 4 bases at J, leaving 2 bases unmatched. This CDR3 is built from 14 residues. Germline loops: CDR1 SGHTA, CDR2 FQGNSA. Using reference TRBV7-2 and TRBJ1-4 for the parts outside the CDR3, the full variable domain is GAGVSQSPSNKVTEKGKDVELRCDPISGHTALYWYRQSLGQGLEFLIYFQGNSAPDKSGLPSDRFSAERTGGSVSTLTIQRTQQEDSAVYLCASSPDRGNEKLFFGSGTQLSVL.

This rearrangement joins TRBV4-1 to TRBJ1-1, with 12 nucleotides matching TRBD1. Germline loops: CDR1 MGHRA, CDR2 YSYEKL. V lost 3 bases and J lost 5; bases outside the gene matches: 1. CDR3 size: 14 residues. Written as DNA, the CDR3 is TGCGCCAGCAGCCAGGGACAGGGGGCAACTGAAGCTTTCTTT. Its protein is CASSQGQGATEAFF.

This clone was seen only once. This sequence joins TRBV30 and TRBJ1-2, with D possibly TRBD1 on 6 matching bases. The CDR3 spans 11 residues. In germline, CDR1 is GTSNPN, CDR2 SVGIG (reference sequence). V lost 4 bases, J lost 9 bases, and 12 bases lay in between. The CDR3 here is CAWMDQGSYTF. The CDR3 DNA reads as TGTGCCTGGATGGATCAGGGGAGCTACACCTTC.

This rearrangement joins TRBV5-1 to TRBJ2-1, with TRBD2 matching 7 bases. The CDR3 extends over 14 amino acids. With V trimmed by 4 bases and J by 5 bases, 6 bases remained unmatched. Germline V CDR1 and CDR2: SGHRS, YFSETQ. The CDR3 is CASSRPTSDNEQFF. The CDR3 DNA reads as TGCGCCAGCAGCCGCCCCACTAGCGACAATGAGCAGTTCTTC. Filled out from reference TRBV5-1 and TRBJ2-1, the complete variable domain reads KAGVTQTPRYLIKTRGQQVTLSCSPISGHRSVSWYQQTPGQGLQFLFEYFSETQRNKGNFPGRFSGRQFSNSRSEMNVSTLELGDSALYLCASSRPTSDNEQFFGPGTRLTVL.

The chain couples TRBV4-1 to TRBJ1-2; the match to TRBD1 covers 11 bases. Trimming removed 4 bases from V and 7 bases from J; junction bases left unmatched: 8. Germline V lookup: CDR1 MGHRA, CDR2 YSYEKL. The CDR3 is 15 amino acids. The CDR3 sequence: CASSREWTGGSGYTF. Written as DNA, the CDR3 is TGCGCCAGCAGCCGTGAATGGACAGGGGGCTCTGGCTACACCTTC.

The V call is TRBV28, the J call TRBJ2-7; 9 nucleotides match TRBD2. The germline V gene has CDR1 MDHEN and CDR2 SYDVKM. This CDR3 has 17 amino acids. V was pared by 5 bases and J by 7 bases, with 18 bases of the junction left unmatched. The CDR3 nucleotides read TGTGCCAGCAGTGGGCAACGAGGGACTAGCAGGACCGGGGAGCAGTACTTC. It is translated as CASSGQRGTSRTGEQYF.

This chain connects TRBV7-8 to TRBJ2-1; the D gene is possibly TRBD2 (6 bases). The germline CDR1 and CDR2 sequences are SGHVS and FQNEAQ. V lost 5 bases to trimming and J lost 9 bases, with 20 bases between them. This CDR3 region has 15 residues. The CDR3 nucleotides read TGTGCCAGCAGCGACCTAGACGGGGGATTCGGTGAGCAGTTCTTC. As protein: CASSDLDGGFGEQFF.

This chain uses TRBV4-1 with TRBJ1-2, with D unresolved. V was pared by 4 bases and J by 8 bases, with 14 bases between. CDR3 length: 13 residues. The germline V gene has CDR1 MGHRA and CDR2 YSYEKL. The CDR3 loop reads CASSPASDGGYTF. In DNA form, the CDR3 reads TGCGCCAGCAGCCCTGCCTCCGATGGGGGCTACACCTTC.

The CDR3, as DNA: TGCGCCAGCAGCCAAGATTTCTCTAGCGGGCTCTACGAGCAGTACTTC. Amino acids: CASSQDFSSGLYEQYF. This chain connects TRBV4-3 to TRBJ2-7; TRBD2 matches 8 bases. The germline CDR1 and CDR2 sequences are LGHNA and YSLEER. With 0 bases clipped from V and 3 bases from J, the junction kept 7 bases outside the gene matches. The CDR3 length is 16 residues.

This clone was recorded at least ten times. Other DNA variants within this sample encode the same CDR3. The V call is TRBV13, the J call TRBJ1-1; D unclear. Looked up from germline, CDR1 is PRHDT and CDR2 is FYEKMQ (reference sequence). The CDR3 extends over 12 amino acids. V lost 6 bases, J lost 7 bases, and 12 bases lay in between. The CDR3 DNA sequence: TGTGCCAGCAGTCGTACAGACCATGAAGCTTTCTTT. The encoded protein is CASSRTDHEAFF.

V usage is TRBV19 and J usage is TRBJ2-1; TRBD2 aligns across 8 bases. This CDR3 comprises 17 residues. The J segment lost 3 bases and the V segment lost 4 bases, leaving 11 bases of the junction unmatched. Germline V gives CDR1 LNHDA, CDR2 SQIVND (reference sequence). Here the CDR3 reads CASSTPGVAGLYNEQFF. The CDR3 nucleotides are TGTGCCAGTAGTACCCCTGGAGTAGCGGGGCTCTACAATGAGCAGTTCTTC.

V gene TRBV2 combines with J gene TRBJ1-6, with D perhaps TRBD1 (5 bases). V was pared by 6 bases and J by 7 bases, with 13 bases between. The CDR3 spans 14 residues. Looked up from germline, CDR1 is SNHLY and CDR2 is FYNNEI. This CDR3 is CASSRTRNNSPLHF. In DNA, the CDR3 is TGTGCCAGCAGCAGGACAAGGAACAATTCACCCCTCCACTTT.

This chain links TRBV7-9 with TRBJ1-2, with D perhaps matching TRBD1 (6 bases). V lost 6 bases to trimming and J lost 2 bases, with 10 bases between them. The CDR3 has 13 amino acids. Germline V gene sequence: CDR1 SEHNR, CDR2 FQNEAQ (reference sequence). As DNA, the CDR3 is TGTGCCAGCAGGTCGGGACAAAACTATGGCTACACCTTC. This codes for CASRSGQNYGYTF. Variable domain in full (rest from reference TRBV7-9 and TRBJ1-2): DTGVSQNPRHKITKRGQNVTFRCDPISEHNRLYWYRQTLGQGPEFLTYFQNEAQLEKSRLLSDRFSAERPKGSFSTLEIQRTEQGDSAMYLCASRSGQNYGYTFGSGTRLTVV.

The rearrangement joins TRBV4-1 to TRBJ2-5; tentative D call: TRBD1 (5 bases). Trimming stripped 3 bases from V and 4 bases from J, with 18 bases between. The CDR3 covers 16 residues. Germline V gene lookup returns CDR1 MGHRA and CDR2 YSYEKL. CDR3 bases: TGCGCCAGCAGCCAGATACAGGTTGGTTACGGAGAGACCCAGTACTTC. Translated: CASSQIQVGYGETQYF.

The rearrangement uses TRBV2 and TRBJ2-1; TRBD2 might be the D (6 bases). CDR3 size: 12 residues. Germline values: CDR1 SNHLY, CDR2 FYNNEI. V was pared by 4 bases and J by 6 bases, with 7 bases between. CDR3 coding DNA: TGTGCCAGCAGTGGGGGAGGCAATGAGCAGTTCTTC. Its protein product is CASSGGGNEQFF.

The J gene is TRBJ2-3, the V gene TRBV11-2; D is unresolved. V was pared by 1 base and J by 0 bases, with 8 bases between. CDR3 length: 15 amino acids. Germline CDR1 is SGHAT and CDR2 is FQNNGV. CDR3 DNA: TGTGCCAGCAGCTTAGCTATTGCTAGCACAGATACGCAGTATTTT. As protein: CASSLAIASTDTQYF.

The chain has TRBV7-2 and TRBJ2-3; D is undetermined. The length of the CDR3 is 12 residues. Germline assignment: CDR1 SGHTA and CDR2 FQGNSA. Trimming took 5 bases from V and 8 from J, leaving 11 bases between them. This chain's CDR3 is CASSPRKGTQYF. The CDR3 region has the DNA TGTGCCAGCAGCCCACGAAAGGGTACGCAGTATTTT.

V is TRBV6-1 and J is TRBJ2-7, with D maybe TRBD1 (5 bases). Trimming shortened V by 2 bases and J by 3 bases, and 14 bases separated the two germline ends. The CDR3 extends over 15 amino acids. Per the germline V gene, CDR1 is MNHNS and CDR2 is SASEGT. The chain's CDR3 is CASSENNRLRYEQYV. The CDR3 coding sequence is TGTGCCAGCAGTGAAAACAACAGGTTACGCTACGAGCAGTACGTC.

The J gene is TRBJ1-2, the V gene TRBV9; tentative D call: TRBD1 (5 bases). From germline, CDR1 is SGDLS and CDR2 YYNGEE. CDR3 length equals 15 residues. The V gene lost 3 bases and the J gene lost 9 bases, with 21 bases spanning the gap. The CDR3 here is CASSARPGRSLRYTF. DNA for the CDR3: TGTGCCAGCAGCGCCCGGCCGGGACGGTCGCTACGCTACACCTTC.

The chain employs TRBV30 and TRBJ1-2; unclear D gene. The CDR3 consists of 12 residues. In germline, CDR1 is GTSNPN, CDR2 SVGIG (reference sequence). Trimming pared 3 bases from V and 2 bases from J, leaving 7 bases between. In nucleotides, the CDR3 is TGTGCCTGGAGCCAGGAAAACTATGGCTACACCTTC. It yields the protein CAWSQENYGYTF.

The chain joins TRBV5-8 to TRBJ1-5, with 7 nucleotides matching TRBD1. Germline CDR1 SGHTS, CDR2 YDEGEE. This CDR3 has 17 residues. With 0 bases clipped from V and 0 bases from J, the junction kept 6 bases outside the gene matches. In DNA form, the CDR3 reads TGTGCCAGCAGCTTGGCCGGGACAGCCAATAGCAATCAGCCCCAGCATTTT. Translation gives CASSLAGTANSNQPQHF.

The chain joins TRBV6-1 to TRBJ1-2, with a tentative D call TRBD1 (5 bases). The CDR3 spans 13 residues. V was cut by 2 bases and J by 3 bases, with 7 bases left in between. Germline V gene lookup returns CDR1 MNHNS and CDR2 SASEGT. Written as DNA, the CDR3 is TGTGCCAGCAGTGAATGGGGCGACTATGGCTACACCTTC. Its translation: CASSEWGDYGYTF.

The chain employs TRBV2 and TRBJ1-6; 8 bases map to TRBD1. Germline CDR1 reads SNHLY; CDR2 reads FYNNEI. The trim removed 6 bases at V and 1 base at J, leaving 5 bases unmatched. The CDR3 has 16 amino acids. The CDR3 DNA is TGTGCCAGCAGCAAATACAGGGGGTCCTATAATTCACCCCTCCACTTT. Translated, it gives CASSKYRGSYNSPLHF.